Below are 19 T cell receptor beta chains sequenced from a single sample in a study of shared clonotypes between healthy human individuals. Sequencing used immunoSEQ multiplex PCR; TCRdb keeps in-frame clones, though not all of them. The sample gives approximately 2,000,000 clones, 85% to 95% of which show up once; roughly 0.34% is in the top ten. Sample: naive CD4+ T cells from PBMCs. Specified subset: CD45RA+ positively selected. These receptor sequences come from a man aged 18-30 years in good health. Some clones in this sample may be carry-over from other donors' samples.

CDR3 in DNA: TGTGCCAGTAGAAAGTTGGACAGGGCAGATAGCAATCAGCCCCAGCATTTT. Translation gives CASRKLDRADSNQPQHF. The chain is built from TRBV19 and TRBJ1-5; 8 bases match TRBD1. Germline V gene sequence: CDR1 LNHDA, CDR2 SQIVND (reference sequence). V lost 6 bases and J lost 0; bases outside the gene matches: 10. This CDR3 has 17 residues. Full variable domain (outside the CDR3, taken from reference TRBV19 and TRBJ1-5): DGGITQSPKYLFRKEGQNVTLSCEQNLNHDAMYWYRQDPGQGLRLIYYSQIVNDFQKGDIAEGYSVSREKKESFPLTVTSAQKNPTAFYLCASRKLDRADSNQPQHFGDGTRLSIL.

This clone was detected only a few times. The chain carries TRBV6-5 and TRBJ1-1; D is unresolved. Germline V gene lookup returns CDR1 MNHEY and CDR2 SVGAGI. This CDR3 is 14 amino acids long. V was trimmed by 4 bases and J by 1 base, leaving 10 bases between them. CDR3 DNA: TGTGCCAGCAGTTTGCTACCCTCGAACACTGAAGCTTTCTTT. This translates into CASSLLPSNTEAFF.

The genes are TRBV7-2 and TRBJ1-2; no definite D call. The CDR3 has 12 amino acids. Trimming cost V 4 bases and J 8 bases, with 11 bases left between them. Germline V gene lookup returns CDR1 SGHTA and CDR2 FQGNSA. This CDR3 is CASSSRMWGYTF. CDR3 DNA: TGTGCCAGCAGCTCGCGAATGTGGGGCTACACCTTC.

CDR3 sequence (DNA): TGCGCCAGCAGCCTCCAGTTAGCGGGAGTGCTCGATACGCAGTATTTT. Protein product: CASSLQLAGVLDTQYF. The chain joins TRBV5-1 to TRBJ2-3, with 9 bases matching TRBD2. Germline CDR1 SGHRS, CDR2 YFSETQ. Trimming cost V 4 bases and J 6 bases; bases outside gene matches: 12. The CDR3 loop spans 16 amino acids.

V and J are TRBV5-1 and TRBJ1-1; 7 bases agree with TRBD1. With 0 bases clipped from V and 6 bases from J, the junction kept 8 bases outside the gene matches. CDR1 is SGHRS and CDR2 is YFSETQ in the germline V gene. CDR3 length: 15 amino acids. This CDR3 is CASSLESKGAAEAFF. CDR3 coding DNA: TGCGCCAGCAGCTTGGAAAGCAAGGGGGCTGCTGAAGCTTTCTTT.

V usage is TRBV6-6 and J usage is TRBJ2-5, with D maybe TRBD1 (5 bases). Trimming cost V 2 bases and J 5 bases, with 12 bases left between them. The CDR3 runs to 14 residues. Germline V CDR1 and CDR2: MNHNY, SVGAGI (reference sequence). CDR3 DNA: TGTGCCAGCAGTTACAAAGGGGTATGGGAGACCCAGTACTTC. Amino acid sequence: CASSYKGVWETQYF.

The V call is TRBV15, the J call TRBJ2-1, with TRBD2 identical over 11 bases. The CDR3 contains 12 residues. The V gene's germline CDR1 is LNHNV and CDR2 YYDKDF (reference sequence). The junction had 2 bases not matched to a gene; V was cut back by 1 base and J by 15 bases. CDR3 region: CATSRVAGGPFF. The CDR3 DNA reads as TGTGCCACCAGCAGAGTAGCGGGAGGGCCGTTCTTC.

Of note for this clone: This CDR3 is also generated by other DNA sequences in the sample. The genes are TRBV9 and TRBJ1-2; D is perhaps TRBD1 (6 bases). The CDR3 is 13 residues long. Trimming shortened V by 0 bases and J by 4 bases, and 7 bases separated the two germline ends. Germline CDR1 SGDLS, CDR2 YYNGEE. The CDR3 loop reads CASSVEGGYGYTF. The CDR3 DNA follows: TGTGCCAGCAGCGTAGAAGGGGGCTATGGCTACACCTTC.

V and J are TRBV2 and TRBJ2-3, with 8 bases aligning to TRBD1. The ends lost 7 bases at V and 4 bases at J; junction bases unmatched: 10. This CDR3 comprises 15 residues. From germline, CDR1 is SNHLY and CDR2 FYNNEI. DNA of the CDR3: TGTGCCAGCATGGGGGACAGGAGAACTTCAGATACGCAGTATTTT. As protein: CASMGDRRTSDTQYF.

J is TRBJ1-5 and V is TRBV7-3; no definite D call. Germline V gives CDR1 SGHTA, CDR2 FQGTGA. The ends were cut back, 6 bases at V and 7 bases at J, with 16 bases in the middle. There are 14 residues in the CDR3. CDR3 in DNA: TGTGCCAGCAGTATCTGGCGGGGAAGGCAGCCCCAGCATTTT. It translates to CASSIWRGRQPQHF.

This clone was found once. The chain joins TRBV7-8 to TRBJ1-2; TRBD1 is a possible D gene (5 bases). Germline CDR1 reads SGHVS; CDR2 reads FQNEAQ. V lost 5 bases and J lost 3, with 10 bases in between. The CDR3 has 13 residues. CDR3 in DNA: TGTGCCAGCAGCCGCCAGGGCCACTATGGCTACACCTTC. Translation: CASSRQGHYGYTF.

This rearrangement joins TRBV14 to TRBJ1-4; 7 bases line up with TRBD1. V lost 4 bases to trimming and J lost 5 bases; unmatched junction nucleotides: 1. This CDR3 has 13 residues. Germline lookup yields CDR1 SGHDN and CDR2 FVKESK. The CDR3 reads CASSRGQNEKLFF. DNA of the CDR3: TGTGCCAGCAGCCGGGGACAGAATGAAAAACTGTTTTTT.

The chain links TRBV15 to TRBJ2-7; 7 nucleotides agree with TRBD1. Germline-derived CDR1 and CDR2 are LNHNV and YYDKDF (reference sequence). V lost 0 bases and J lost 7; bases outside the gene matches: 9. The CDR3 runs 15 residues. This CDR3 reads CATSRDGRGRWEQYF. For the CDR3, the DNA is TGTGCCACCAGCAGAGATGGAAGGGGGCGCTGGGAGCAGTACTTC.

The V call is TRBV11-2, the J call TRBJ2-1; TRBD1 aligns across 9 bases. The germline V gene encodes CDR1 SGHAT and CDR2 FQNNGV. J was trimmed by 7 bases and V by 4 bases; bases with no gene match: 14. The CDR3 spans 17 residues. The CDR3 nucleotides are TGTGCCAGCAGCTACACCGACCGGGACAGGGCTGTGAATGAGCAGTTCTTC. Its translation is CASSYTDRDRAVNEQFF.

The CDR3 DNA sequence: TGTGCCAGCAGCTTGTCCAGGGTTCGGGCTGGAAACACCATATATTTT. It codes for CASSLSRVRAGNTIYF. This sequence joins TRBV7-9 and TRBJ1-3; tentatively, D is TRBD1 (5 bases). The V end was cut by 3 bases, the J end by 2 bases, with 14 bases between. The CDR3 is 16 amino acids. Germline V gene lookup returns CDR1 SEHNR and CDR2 FQNEAQ (reference sequence).

This chain links TRBV7-2 with TRBJ2-1, with 9 bases fitting TRBD2. The CDR3 runs 17 residues. Germline V lookup: CDR1 SGHTA, CDR2 FQGNSA. Trimming at V came to 5 bases and at J to 8 bases, leaving 16 bases not matched to a gene. The CDR3, as DNA: TGTGCCAGCAGCGGCCGACTAGCGGATTGGAGGTCGTATGAGCAGTTCTTC. Translated: CASSGRLADWRSYEQFF.

Worth noting for this clone: This specimen includes other DNA sequences encoding the same CDR3. The V and J genes are TRBV29-1 and TRBJ1-1; TRBD1 might be the D (5 bases). This CDR3 has 13 amino acids. Germline loops: CDR1 SQVTM, CDR2 ANQGSEA. Trimming pared 4 bases from V and 2 bases from J, leaving 11 bases between. The CDR3 loop is CSVARGTNTEAFF. The CDR3 nucleotides read TGCAGCGTTGCGAGGGGAACCAACACTGAAGCTTTCTTT. Supplemented by reference TRBV29-1 and TRBJ1-1, the full variable domain reads SAVISQKPSRDICQRGTSLTIQCQVDSQVTMMFWYRQQPGQSLTLIATANQGSEATYESGFVIDKFPISRPNLTFSTLTVSNMSPEDSSIYLCSVARGTNTEAFFGQGTRLTVV.

The J gene is TRBJ2-7, the V gene TRBV5-1, with D maybe TRBD1 (5 bases). This CDR3 is built from 16 residues. Germline V gives CDR1 SGHRS, CDR2 YFSETQ. The ends were cut back, 3 bases at V and 0 bases at J, with 16 bases in the middle. CDR3 nucleotides: TGCGCCAGCAGCTGGGTGACAGCTAGAAGCTCCTACGAGCAGTACTTC. This translates into CASSWVTARSSYEQYF.

V gene TRBV25-1 combines with J gene TRBJ1-2; 7 bases map to TRBD1. Trimming removed 1 base from V and 1 base from J; junction bases left unmatched: 3. The CDR3 length is 15 residues. Germline CDR1 MGHDK, CDR2 SYGVNS. CDR3 residues: CASSEFGTVNYGYTF. The CDR3 DNA sequence: TGTGCCAGCAGTGAATTTGGGACAGTTAACTATGGCTACACCTTC.